Shown below are 29 T cell receptor beta chains from a single sample sequenced in a study of cytomegalovirus exposure and HLA in healthy donors. PCR employed 60 Vbeta and 13 Jbeta primers. Some clones are missing from TCRdb's copy, which holds only in-frame ones; the method was immunoSEQ multiplex PCR. The sample includes about 93,000 clones, under 85% seen only once; the top ten take 3% to 3.5%. The specimen sequenced was PBMCs. Receptors originate from a woman in her forties in good health and CMV-seronegative.

This chain links TRBV6-6 with TRBJ2-5; D is unresolved. CDR3 length: 13 residues. In germline, CDR1 is MNHNY, CDR2 SVGAGI (reference sequence). V shed 3 bases and J shed 1 base, with 6 bases lying between them. In nucleotides, the CDR3 is TGTGCCAGCAGTTATCAGTCCCAAGAGACCCAGTACTTC. This translates into CASSYQSQETQYF.

The chain links TRBV29-1 to TRBJ2-1; 9 nucleotides line up with TRBD1. CDR3 size: 14 residues. CDR1 and CDR2 from the germline V gene are SQVTM and ANQGSEA. J was trimmed by 7 bases and V by 4 bases; bases with no gene match: 8. CDR3 DNA sequence: TGCAGCGTTGTCGGGACAGGGATAGGGAATGAGCAGTTCTTC. Protein product: CSVVGTGIGNEQFF.

The chain employs TRBV28 and TRBJ1-5; D is possibly TRBD1 (5 bases). Germline V CDR1 and CDR2: MDHEN, SYDVKM. The V gene lost 4 bases and the J gene lost 2 bases, with 9 bases spanning the gap. The CDR3 extends over 14 amino acids. CDR3 in DNA: TGTGCCAGCAGTTCAGGGTACCGCAATCAGCCCCAGCATTTT. Its translation: CASSSGYRNQPQHF.

The chain combines TRBV10-3 with TRBJ2-5; 7 bases line up with TRBD1. The CDR3 has 16 residues. Germline V gene lookup returns CDR1 ENHRY and CDR2 SYGVKD. J was trimmed by 5 bases and V by 1 base; bases with no gene match: 10. Here the CDR3 DNA reads TGTGCCATCAGTGAGTTTCACAGGGGCCCGGAGGAGACCCAGTACTTC. As protein: CAISEFHRGPEETQYF.

In this sample, this clone turned up a few times. The chain links TRBV5-6 to TRBJ1-1; TRBD1 matches at 8 bases. The CDR3 totals 14 residues. Looked up from germline, CDR1 is SGHDT and CDR2 is YYEEEE. Trimming cost V 3 bases and J 1 base; bases outside gene matches: 2. The CDR3 bases are TGTGCCAGCAGCTCGGACAGGGCGAACACTGAAGCTTTCTTT. Translating it yields CASSSDRANTEAFF.

V and J are TRBV28 and TRBJ2-3; D gene uncertain. Germline CDR1 reads MDHEN; CDR2 reads SYDVKM. Trimming took off 7 bases at V and 3 bases at J, with 5 bases between the two ends. The CDR3 is made up of 11 amino acids. For the CDR3, the DNA is TGTGCCAGCACCAAAACAGATACGCAGTATTTT. Its protein is CASTKTDTQYF. Together with reference TRBV28 and TRBJ2-3, the CDR3 gives the full variable domain: DVKVTQSSRYLVKRTGEKVFLECVQDMDHENMFWYRQDPGLGLRLIYFSYDVKMKEKGDIPEGYSVSREKKERFSLILESASTNQTSMYLCASTKTDTQYFGPGTRLTVL.

J is TRBJ2-7 and V is TRBV5-1; possibly TRBD2 for D (5 bases). In germline, CDR1 is SGHRS, CDR2 YFSETQ. The CDR3 length is 15 residues. With 3 bases removed from V and 1 base from J, the gap between germline ends came to 14 bases. Here the CDR3 DNA reads TGCGCCAGCAGCTCGGGCCAAGGAGGATCCTACGAGCAGTACTTC. It encodes CASSSGQGGSYEQYF. The full variable domain, completed using reference TRBV5-1 and TRBJ2-7, is KAGVTQTPRYLIKTRGQQVTLSCSPISGHRSVSWYQQTPGQGLQFLFEYFSETQRNKGNFPGRFSGRQFSNSRSEMNVSTLELGDSALYLCASSSGQGGSYEQYFGPGTRLTVT.

The V gene is TRBV2, the J gene TRBJ1-6; 7 positions match TRBD1. This CDR3 spans 13 amino acids. V lost 8 bases to trimming and J lost 10 bases; unmatched junction nucleotides: 8. The germline gives CDR1 SNHLY, CDR2 FYNNEI. CDR3 region: CASFETGISPLHF. CDR3 nucleotide sequence: TGTGCCAGCTTCGAGACAGGGATCTCACCCCTCCACTTT.

This clone has only one observation. The V and J genes are TRBV27 and TRBJ2-7; the match to TRBD2 covers 10 bases. The CDR3 has 15 amino acids. Trimming at V came to 4 bases and at J to 0 bases, leaving 3 bases not matched to a gene. Germline lookup yields CDR1 MNHEY and CDR2 SMNVEV (reference sequence). CDR3 in DNA: TGTGCCAGCAGTTGGACTAGCGGCCACTCCTACGAGCAGTACTTC. It codes for CASSWTSGHSYEQYF.

Turning to this clone: Sequence at one end of the junction differs from germline and may be a read error. The rearrangement uses TRBV6-6 and TRBJ2-7; no clear D. There are 11 residues in the CDR3. CDR1 and CDR2 (germline): MNHNY, SVGAGI (reference sequence). The CDR3 region has the DNA TGTGCCAGCAGTTACTCGAAAAACCAGGACTTC. It specifies CASSYSKNQDF.

The chain employs TRBV15 and TRBJ2-5, with D hard to call. This CDR3 comprises 14 residues. Looked up from germline, CDR1 is LNHNV and CDR2 is YYDKDF (reference sequence). Trimming took off 0 bases at V and 4 bases at J, with 9 bases between the two ends. In DNA, the CDR3 is TGTGCCACCAGCAGAGAACCCCAGGTAGAGACCCAGTACTTC. The encoded protein is CATSREPQVETQYF.

This clone was observed a handful of times. Within the sample, other DNA sequences also encode this same CDR3. The genes are TRBV7-9 and TRBJ2-2; no clear D gene. The CDR3 consists of 15 residues. V was trimmed by 6 bases and J by 0 bases, leaving 11 bases between them. Per the germline V gene, CDR1 is SEHNR and CDR2 is FQNEAQ (reference sequence). CDR3: CASRPGTANTGELFF. DNA for the CDR3: TGTGCCAGCAGGCCCGGCACAGCGAACACCGGGGAGCTGTTTTTT.

Comment on this clone: At one end the junction does not follow the germline gene, possibly because of a read error. V usage is TRBV7-9 and J usage is TRBJ1-1, with a possible D match to TRBD1 (6 bases). Germline CDR1 and CDR2: SEHNR and FQNEAQ (reference sequence). The CDR3 spans 13 residues. The CDR3, as DNA: TGTTCCAGCAGCTTAGGACTGGGGGCAACGGCTTTCTTT. Protein product: CSSSLGLGATAFF.

The chain combines TRBV28 with TRBJ1-5; 9 bases match TRBD1. The CDR3 is made up of 15 amino acids. CDR1 is MDHEN and CDR2 is SYDVKM in the germline V gene. The J segment lost 1 base and the V segment lost 6 bases, leaving 4 bases of the junction unmatched. The CDR3 coding sequence is TGTGCCAGCAGACCACAGGGGGCGAGCAATCAGCCCCAGCATTTT. This codes for CASRPQGASNQPQHF.

This chain links TRBV29-1 with TRBJ1-2; 9 nucleotides match TRBD1. Germline CDR1 reads SQVTM; CDR2 reads ANQGSEA. This CDR3 comprises 12 residues. Losses at the gene ends were 8 bases for V and 8 bases for J; bases not matched to a gene: 9. CDR3 DNA: TGCAGCACCAGGGGGGGACAGGGCGGCTACACCTTC. It translates to CSTRGGQGGYTF.

The chain combines TRBV14 with TRBJ2-1; 7 positions agree with TRBD2. Unmatched junction bases numbered 14, after V lost 4 bases and J lost 8 bases. The germline V gene encodes CDR1 SGHDN and CDR2 FVKESK. The length of the CDR3 is 16 residues. For the CDR3, the DNA is TGTGCCAGCAGCCGGGATAACGGGAGGCGGTTGGATGAGCAGTTCTTC. This sequence encodes CASSRDNGRRLDEQFF.

This chain uses TRBV6-4 with TRBJ2-1, with TRBD2 matching 13 bases. V gave up 6 bases and J gave up 8 bases; unmatched junction bases: 7. There are 15 residues in the CDR3. The V gene's germline CDR1 is MRHNA and CDR2 SNTAGT. Here the CDR3 reads CASSHTSGRVYEQFF. CDR3 bases: TGTGCCAGCAGCCATACTAGCGGGAGGGTCTATGAGCAGTTCTTC.

The genes are TRBV5-5 and TRBJ2-5; 7 bases match TRBD2. CDR3 length: 17 residues. Germline V gene lookup returns CDR1 SGHKS and CDR2 YYEKEE (reference sequence). Trimming removed 0 bases from V and 1 base from J; junction bases left unmatched: 9. The CDR3 loop is CASSLAGGGSTQETQYF. The CDR3 nucleotides are TGTGCCAGCAGCTTGGCCGGGGGAGGGTCAACCCAAGAGACCCAGTACTTC.

Only a few counts were recorded for this clone. The chain couples TRBV11-1 to TRBJ2-3; D unclear. Per germline, CDR1 SGHAT and CDR2 FQDESV (reference sequence). V was trimmed by 2 bases and J by 3 bases, leaving 18 bases between them. The CDR3 consists of 17 residues. CDR3 in DNA: TGTGCCAGCAGCTTATCTAGTGTCTCCGAGTGGACAGATACGCAGTATTTT. Encoded protein: CASSLSSVSEWTDTQYF. The whole variable domain, remainder taken from reference TRBV11-1 and TRBJ2-3, is EAEVAQSPRYKITEKSQAVAFWCDPISGHATLYWYRQILGQGPELLVQFQDESVVDDSQLPKDRFSAERLKGVDSTLKIQPAELGDSAMYLCASSLSSVSEWTDTQYFGPGTRLTVL.

The chain combines TRBV9 with TRBJ1-3, with TRBD1 as a possible D gene (5 bases). This CDR3 comprises 15 residues. Trimming pared 2 bases from V and 0 bases from J, leaving 9 bases between. In germline, CDR1 is SGDLS, CDR2 YYNGEE. DNA of the CDR3: TGTGCCAGCAGCGTCGACAGCTTCTCTGGAAACACCATATATTTT. It yields the protein CASSVDSFSGNTIYF.

The J gene is TRBJ2-2, the V gene TRBV10-1; 7 bases fit TRBD1. The CDR3 has 15 residues. Per germline, CDR1 WNHNN and CDR2 SYGVQD (reference sequence). V shed 4 bases and J 0 bases; nucleotides not matched to a gene: 2. The CDR3 DNA sequence: TGCGCCAGCAGTGCAGGGACAGCGAACACCGGGGAGCTGTTTTTT. This translates into CASSAGTANTGELFF.

The chain couples TRBV11-3 to TRBJ2-2, with D possibly TRBD2 on 5 matching bases. The germline V gene encodes CDR1 SGHNT and CDR2 YENEEA. The CDR3 spans 14 residues. Trimming shortened V by 4 bases and J by 6 bases, and 12 bases separated the two germline ends. CDR3 nucleotide sequence: TGTGCCAGCAGCTACCGGACTCAGGCCGGGGAGCTGTTTTTT. It translates to CASSYRTQAGELFF.

This chain joins TRBV20-1 and TRBJ2-1, with TRBD2 matching 9 bases. CDR1 and CDR2 from the germline V gene are DFQATT and SNEGSKA (reference sequence). This CDR3 has 11 amino acids. The V and J ends lost 5 bases and 12 bases, in that order; junction bases with no gene match: 5. CDR3 bases: TGCAGTGCTCTTGATAGCGGGAGGCAGTTCTTC. Amino acids: CSALDSGRQFF.

This rearrangement joins TRBV19 to TRBJ1-5; 8 bases fit TRBD1. The CDR3 consists of 16 residues. V was clipped by 7 bases and J by 2 bases; unmatched bases: 10. Germline loops: CDR1 LNHDA, CDR2 SQIVND (reference sequence). The CDR3 here is CASTRQGSGGNQPQHF. The CDR3, as DNA: TGTGCCAGTACCAGACAGGGGAGCGGAGGCAATCAGCCCCAGCATTTT.

This clone was detected only a few times. V is TRBV2 and J is TRBJ1-6; D is possibly TRBD1 (5 bases). V gave up 6 bases and J gave up 10 bases, with 10 bases separating them. This CDR3 region has 12 residues. Germline CDR1 and CDR2: SNHLY and FYNNEI. The CDR3 sequence: CASSGGGSPLHF. The CDR3 DNA reads as TGTGCCAGCAGCGGGGGAGGATCACCCCTCCACTTT.

This clone was seen only once. The rearrangement joins TRBV28 to TRBJ1-2; 8 bases fit TRBD1. The CDR3 totals 13 residues. In germline, CDR1 is MDHEN, CDR2 SYDVKM. Losses at the gene ends were 1 base for V and 13 bases for J; bases not matched to a gene: 8. CDR3 protein: CASSLFGQGRFTF. The CDR3 DNA reads TGTGCCAGCAGTTTATTCGGACAGGGAAGGTTCACCTTC.

This clone was seen only once. This chain connects TRBV7-2 to TRBJ2-3; maybe TRBD1 (6 bases). Germline values: CDR1 SGHTA, CDR2 FQGNSA. The CDR3 sequence is 14 residues long. V lost 2 bases to trimming and J lost 1 base, with 7 bases between them. CDR3 nucleotide sequence: TGTGCCAGCAGCTTATGGGGGCGCACAGATACGCAGTATTTT. This codes for CASSLWGRTDTQYF.

This clone has just one count. V usage is TRBV5-1 and J usage is TRBJ1-2, with 9 bases identical to TRBD1. This CDR3 region has 15 residues. Germline CDR1 is SGHRS and CDR2 is YFSETQ. V shed 6 bases and J 6 bases; nucleotides not matched to a gene: 12. This CDR3 is CASTTGTGYENGYTF. The DNA of the CDR3 is TGCGCCAGCACCACCGGGACAGGGTATGAGAATGGCTACACCTTC.

This clone occurred a few times. The genes are TRBV6-6 and TRBJ1-1; D remains ambiguous. This CDR3 comprises 14 residues. CDR1 and CDR2 from the germline V gene are MNHNY and SVGAGI (reference sequence). V lost 4 bases and J 1 base, leaving 10 bases between the germline ends. CDR3 bases: TGTGCCAGCAGTTTATTCGGAGGGAACACTGAAGCTTTCTTT. Translating gives CASSLFGGNTEAFF.